The 29 T cell receptor beta chains given below trace back to one sample, sequenced in a study of tumor and adjacent non-tumor tissue in lung cancer (dated by TCRdb to the late 2010s). Bulk unsorted tissue served as the source for RNA extraction, and RNA quality was assessed using a NanoDrop ND-1000 and an Agilent 2100. For the normal lung samples, distant non-tumor tissue was collected more than 3 cm away from the tumor edge. Library preparation was by multiplex PCR. These reads were obtained on an Illumina HiSeq 2500. TCRbeta libraries were constructed through three rounds of nested PCR with primers (Table S4) according to protocols modified from ARM-PCR. The raw public reads went through TCRdb reprocessing: fastp at Q25, MiXCR clone calling, in-frame beta chains kept. Each record represents a unique CDR3 protein, reported with the most common genes and DNA among its rows. This sample holds tens of thousands of distinct CDR3 sequences; 65% to 85% were observed only once. Clones ranked in the top ten supply about 47% of the sample.

Sequenced: distant non-tumor lung tissue. All receptors derive from a man in his sixties with non-small cell lung cancer.

At least ten counts were recorded for this clonotype. The CDR3 region has the DNA TGCAGTGCTAGAGTGGAAAAGGGACCAGATACGCAGTATTTT. Translating it yields CSARVEKGPDTQYF. The chain couples TRBV20-1 to TRBJ2-3; D might be TRBD1 or TRBD2, each matching 5 bases. This CDR3 comprises 14 residues. V lost 1 base, J lost 4 bases, and 12 bases lay in between. CDR1 and CDR2 (germline): DFQATT, SNEGSKA (reference sequence).

As regards this clonotype: In this CDR3 the conserved last residue, phenylalanine or tryptophan, is missing, so a read error is likely. V gene TRBV6-6 combines with J gene TRBJ1-2, with TRBD1 as a possible D gene (5 bases). The ends were cut back, 2 bases at V and 3 bases at J, with 7 bases in the middle. From germline, CDR1 is MNHNY and CDR2 SVGAGI (reference sequence). There are 13 residues in the CDR3. The DNA of the CDR3 is TGTGCCAGCAGTTACCAAGGGGACTATGGCTACACCTGC. Translation gives CASSYQGDYGYTC.

To note about this clonotype: Given the absence of the conserved phenylalanine or tryptophan at the CDR3 end, a read error is likely. The chain couples TRBV29-1 to TRBJ2-2; unclear D gene. From germline, CDR1 is SQVTM and CDR2 ANQGSEA. The CDR3 totals 14 residues. Between the trimmed V and J ends, which lost 6 bases and 2 bases, there was a span of 13 bases. The CDR3 nucleotides are TGCAGCGTGCATGGTGCGGTAAACACCGGGGAGCTGTTTTCT. This codes for CSVHGAVNTGELFS.

Note on this clonotype: One junction end disagrees with the germline gene, perhaps due to a read error. The CDR3 DNA is TGTACCAGCAGCTTAGAAAAGGTGTATCAAGAGACCCAGTACTTC. Encoded protein: CTSSLEKVYQETQYF. V usage is TRBV11-3 and J usage is TRBJ2-5; no firm D call. This CDR3 has 15 amino acids. Germline CDR1 and CDR2: SGHNT and YENEEA.

With regard to this clonotype: The junction shows a germline mismatch at one end, possibly a read error. V and J are TRBV13 and TRBJ2-1; TRBD2 matches at 11 bases. CDR3 length equals 17 residues. Germline V gene data show CDR1 as PRHDT and CDR2 as FYEKMQ (reference sequence). The CDR3 reads CASSWGRLAGFYNEQLF. The DNA of the CDR3 is TGTGCCAGCAGCTGGGGGCGACTAGCGGGGTTCTACAATGAGCAGTTATTC. The entire variable domain, with the rest obtained from reference TRBV13 and TRBJ2-1, is as follows: AAGVIQSPRHLIKEKRETATLKCYPIPRHDTVYWYQQGPGQDPQFLISFYEKMQSDKGSIPDRFSAQQFSDYHSELNMSSLELGDSALYFCASSWGRLAGFYNEQLFGPGTRLTVL.

To note about this clonotype: The junction and the germline gene differ at one end; a read error may be behind it. This chain links TRBV4-3 with TRBJ2-6, with D tentatively TRBD1 (5 bases). The CDR3 is 16 residues long. Germline lookup yields CDR1 LGHNA and CDR2 YSLEER. CDR3 loop: CTSSQEAVYGANALTF. DNA of the CDR3: TGCACCAGCAGCCAAGAGGCGGTGTATGGGGCCAACGCCCTGACTTTC.

V gene TRBV20-1 combines with J gene TRBJ2-5; the D call may be TRBD1 or TRBD2 (6 bases each). The J call is in doubt because the DNA end fits TRBJ2-1 better. The germline V gene encodes CDR1 DFQATT and CDR2 SNEGSKA (reference sequence). The CDR3 is 14 amino acids. The CDR3: CSLDPGARYNEQFF. For the CDR3, the DNA is TGCAGTCTTGACCCGGGGGCACGATACAATGAGCAGTTCTTC.

About this clonotype: Compared with germline, one end of the junction differs, possibly owing to a read error. This chain joins TRBV4-1 and TRBJ2-4, with TRBD2 identical over 9 bases. Germline V gives CDR1 MGHRA, CDR2 YSYEKL. The CDR3 has 17 residues. As DNA, the CDR3 is TGCGCCAGCAGCCAAGAAGGGCTAGCGGGAAGTCGCGACATTCAGCACTTC. It encodes CASSQEGLAGSRDIQHF.

This clonotype showed up just once. One end of the junction varies from germline; a read error may be responsible. The chain employs TRBV12-3 or TRBV12-4 and TRBJ1-5, with 8 bases fitting TRBD1. CDR3 length: 16 amino acids. The CDR3 loop reads CASCFVQGVVIQPQHF. CDR3 coding DNA: TGTGCCAGCTGTTTTGTACAGGGGGTAGTAATTCAGCCCCAGCATTTT.

In the case of this clonotype: An end of the junction does not agree with germline; a read error may underlie this. The CDR3 loop is CASTQERAGKAIQYF. Here the CDR3 DNA reads TGCGCCAGCACCCAAGAACGGGCGGGGAAGGCTATTCAGTACTTC. The V and J genes are TRBV4-3 and TRBJ2-4; possible D gene TRBD2, 6 bases. Germline CDR1 and CDR2: LGHNA and YSLEER. CDR3 length: 15 residues.

As for this clonotype: This likely comes from a read error, as the CDR3 has no conserved phenylalanine or tryptophan at its end. This chain links TRBV4-1 with TRBJ1-2, with TRBD1 as a possible D gene (5 bases). This CDR3 is 15 amino acids long. Germline CDR1 MGHRA, CDR2 YSYEKL. CDR3 sequence (DNA): TGCGCTAGCAGCCACGGCCGGGGACCTAACTATGGCTACACCTAC. As protein: CASSHGRGPNYGYTY.

This clonotype was found once. Compared with germline, one end of the junction differs, possibly owing to a read error. This sequence joins TRBV5-4 and TRBJ2-1, with a possible D match to TRBD1 (6 bases). The CDR3 loop spans 17 amino acids. CDR1 is SGHNT and CDR2 is YYREEE in the germline V gene (reference sequence). The CDR3: CASILEAGTGTSAGQFF. The CDR3 nucleotides are TGTGCCAGCATCTTGGAAGCCGGAACAGGGACCTCAGCTGGGCAGTTCTTC.

On this clonotype: A junction boundary mismatches the germline segment, possibly from a read error. The V and J genes are TRBV20-1 and TRBJ2-7, with TRBD2 identical over 8 bases. Germline V CDR1 and CDR2: DFQATT, SNEGSKA (reference sequence). The CDR3 contains 17 residues. The CDR3 nucleotides read TGCAGTGTTAGACCGATATCGGGAGGGATTGGTTCCTACGAGCAGTACTTC. It codes for CSVRPISGGIGSYEQYF.

About this clonotype: One junction end does not reproduce the germline sequence, and a read error may be involved. The genes are TRBV10-1 and TRBJ2-1; maybe TRBD1 (6 bases). Germline V lookup: CDR1 WNHNN, CDR2 SYGVQD (reference sequence). The CDR3 extends over 14 amino acids. The CDR3 DNA reads as TGCACCAGCAATGAGGCAGGGGAGTCGAATGAGCTGTTCTTC. Translated: CTSNEAGESNELFF.

With regard to this clonotype: A read error may explain this, as a much larger clone is one base away. The chain uses TRBV6-2 or TRBV6-3 and TRBJ2-5, with a weak D call TRBD2 (5 bases). This CDR3 has 14 residues. Germline values: CDR1 MNHEY, CDR2 SVGEGT. V dropped 0 bases and J dropped 7 bases, with 12 bases sitting between them. CDR3 in amino acids: CASSYSPEVGTQYF. In DNA form, the CDR3 reads TGTGCCAGCAGTTACTCTCCGGAGGTGGGGACCCAGTACTTC.

Details on this clonotype: In this CDR3 the conserved last residue, phenylalanine or tryptophan, is missing, so a read error is likely. The chain uses TRBV29-1 and TRBJ2-2, with D possibly being TRBD2 (5 bases). The CDR3 runs to 13 residues. Germline-derived CDR1 and CDR2 are SQVTM and ANQGSEA. CDR3: CSIERGNTGELFI. The CDR3 DNA follows: TGCAGCATTGAACGGGGGAACACCGGGGAGCTGTTTATT.

To note about this clonotype: This is likely a read error, given that the CDR3 carries no conserved phenylalanine or tryptophan at its end. The rearrangement links TRBV11-2 to TRBJ2-2; the match to TRBD2 covers 7 bases. Germline V lookup: CDR1 SGHAT, CDR2 FQNNGV. CDR3 length: 15 amino acids. The CDR3 reads CASSFSGAVTGKLFI. The CDR3 DNA sequence: TGTGCCAGCAGCTTCAGCGGGGCCGTGACCGGGAAGCTGTTTATT.

Note on this clonotype: Germline is not matched at one junction end, which may reflect a read error. V usage is TRBV20-1 and J usage is TRBJ1-1; D ambiguous. There are 14 residues in the CDR3. Per the germline V gene, CDR1 is DFQATT and CDR2 is SNEGSKA (reference sequence). CDR3 nucleotides: TGCAGTGCCCGGCAGGTTGGGGTGATCACTGAAGGTTTCTTT. As protein: CSARQVGVITEGFF.

This chain links TRBV4-3 with TRBJ2-2; unclear D gene. In germline, CDR1 is LGHNA, CDR2 YSLEER. CDR3 size: 16 residues. With 7 bases removed from V and 0 bases from J, the gap between germline ends came to 15 bases. CDR3 residues: CASIKEFRTNTGELFF. CDR3 sequence (DNA): TGCGCCAGCATCAAAGAATTCAGAACGAACACCGGGGAGCTGTTTTTT.

This clonotype was observed at least ten times. The chain employs TRBV20-1 and TRBJ2-5; the match to TRBD1 covers 8 bases. Germline V gene lookup returns CDR1 DFQATT and CDR2 SNEGSKA (reference sequence). Unmatched junction bases numbered 2, after V lost 3 bases and J lost 2 bases. The CDR3 has 13 residues. In nucleotides, the CDR3 is TGCAGTGCTAGTCGGACAGGGCAAGAGACCCAGTACTTC. This encodes CSASRTGQETQYF.

The table lists this clonotype with a count of one. CDR3: CAWIPTKHGNGELFF. CDR3 nucleotides: TGTGCCTGGATTCCGACTAAGCACGGGAACGGGGAGCTGTTTTTT. The V and J genes are TRBV30 and TRBJ2-2, with D perhaps matching TRBD2 (5 bases). The CDR3 has 15 amino acids. CDR1 GTSNPN and CDR2 SVGIG come from the germline V gene (reference sequence). The ends were cut back, 4 bases at V and 7 bases at J, with 19 bases in the middle.

This chain uses TRBV6-2 or TRBV6-3 with TRBJ2-1; weak D call: TRBD2 (6 bases). This CDR3 is built from 15 residues. The germline V and J ends were trimmed by 10 bases and 0 bases, with 16 bases remaining between them. Germline V gives CDR1 MNHEY, CDR2 SVGEGT. In DNA, the CDR3 is TGTGCCACCTCACCCCGGGACTCCTCCTACAATGAGCAGTTCTTC. Protein product: CATSPRDSSYNEQFF.

Worth noting for this clonotype: Being one base from a much bigger clone, this may be a read error. This chain uses TRBV12-3 or TRBV12-4 with TRBJ2-5; 9 bases fit TRBD2. V gave up 5 bases and J gave up 2 bases; unmatched junction bases: 6. This CDR3 contains 15 residues. In nucleotides, the CDR3 is TGTGCCAGCAGTCTCTATAGCGGGGGACAAGAGACCCAGTACTTC. This encodes CASSLYSGGQETQYF.

With regard to this clonotype: At one end the junction does not follow the germline gene, possibly because of a read error. This chain joins TRBV4-3 and TRBJ2-5, with 7 bases fitting TRBD2. CDR1 is LGHNA, CDR2 YSLEER, per germline. The CDR3 covers 16 residues. DNA of the CDR3: TGCGCCAGCAGCCAAGCCGGAGCGGGGACGCGTGAGACCCAGAACTTC. As protein: CASSQAGAGTRETQNF.

The V call is TRBV28, the J call TRBJ1-5, with TRBD1 matching over 11 bases. V dropped 4 bases and J dropped 2; count of bases not matched to a gene: 1. This CDR3 comprises 15 residues. The germline gives CDR1 MDHEN, CDR2 SYDVKM. CDR3 amino acids: CASSWGQGGNQPQHF. CDR3 DNA: TGTGCCAGCAGTTGGGGACAGGGGGGCAATCAGCCCCAGCATTTT.

Of note for this clonotype: Without the conserved terminal phenylalanine or tryptophan, this CDR3 likely stems from a read error. The genes are TRBV4-3 and TRBJ2-1; either TRBD1 or TRBD2 may supply D (5 bases each). CDR3 length: 14 residues. Per germline, CDR1 LGHNA and CDR2 YSLEER. CDR3 nucleotides: TGCGCTAGCAGCCAAGATCAGGGACGGGATGAGCAGTTCCTC. Its translation is CASSQDQGRDEQFL.

In the case of this clonotype: Its ends do not fully match the called genes, so a read error is possible. J is TRBJ2-3 and V is TRBV11-3; D unclear. CDR1 SGHNT and CDR2 YENEEA come from the germline V gene. The CDR3 spans 13 residues. DNA for the CDR3: TGCGCCAGCAGCTTTCAGGTGGCAGATGCGCAGTATTTT. Encoded protein: CASSFQVADAQYF.

Turning to this clonotype: A much more abundant neighbour one base away suggests this may be a read error. The rearrangement links TRBV5-1 to TRBJ2-1, with a tentative D call TRBD1 (6 bases). Germline V CDR1 and CDR2: SGHRS, YFSETQ. V was shortened by 4 bases and J by 1 base, with 12 bases between the two germline ends. CDR3 length: 15 residues. Here the CDR3 DNA reads TGCGCCAGCAGCCATCGACAGGAATCCTACAATGAGCAGTTCTTC. It is translated as CASSHRQESYNEQFF.

About this clonotype: A much more abundant neighbour one base away suggests this may be a read error. The chain employs TRBV9 and TRBJ1-5; no reliable D call. Germline CDR1 and CDR2: SGDLS and YYNGEE. The CDR3 runs to 16 residues. The chain's CDR3 is CANSTAQKNSNQPQHF. CDR3 nucleotide sequence: TGTGCCAACAGCACCGCTCAGAAGAATAGCAATCAGCCCCAGCATTTT.